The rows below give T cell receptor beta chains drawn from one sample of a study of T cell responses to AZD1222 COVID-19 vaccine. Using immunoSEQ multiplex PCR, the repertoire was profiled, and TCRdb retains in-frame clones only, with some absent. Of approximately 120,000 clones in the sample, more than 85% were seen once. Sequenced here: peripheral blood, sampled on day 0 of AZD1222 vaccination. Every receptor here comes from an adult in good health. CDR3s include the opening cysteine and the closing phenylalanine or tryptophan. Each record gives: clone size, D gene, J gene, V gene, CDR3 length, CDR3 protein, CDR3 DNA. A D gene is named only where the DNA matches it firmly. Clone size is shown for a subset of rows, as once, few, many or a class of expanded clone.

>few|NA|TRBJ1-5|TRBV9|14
CASSVEGRGEPQHF
TGTGCCAGCAGCGTAGAGGGCAGGGGCGAGCCCCAGCATTTT
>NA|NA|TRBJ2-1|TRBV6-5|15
CASSNRQTGFNEQFF
TGTGCCAGCAGCAATCGACAGACAGGCTTCAATGAGCAGTTCTTC
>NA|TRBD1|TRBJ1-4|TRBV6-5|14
CASRGTGEGEKLFF
TGTGCCAGCAGGGGGACAGGGGAAGGTGAAAAACTGTTTTTT
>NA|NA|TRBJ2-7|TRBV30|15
CASSSGGGASYEQYF
TGTGCCTCGAGTTCTGGGGGTGGGGCTTCCTACGAGCAGTACTTC
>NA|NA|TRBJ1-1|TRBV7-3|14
CASSLQGGVTEAFF
TGTGCCAGCAGCTTACAGGGCGGGGTCACTGAAGCTTTCTTT
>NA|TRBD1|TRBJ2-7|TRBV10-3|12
CAIKDRADEQYF
TGTGCCATCAAGGACAGGGCGGACGAGCAGTACTTC
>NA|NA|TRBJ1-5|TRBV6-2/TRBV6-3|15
CASSYQGRDNQPQHF
TGTGCCAGCAGTTACCAGGGACGGGACAATCAGCCCCAGCATTTT
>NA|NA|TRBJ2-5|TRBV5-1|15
CASRERGIDRETQYF
TGCGCCAGTAGAGAAAGGGGGATTGATAGAGAGACCCAGTACTTC
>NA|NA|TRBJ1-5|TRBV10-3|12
CAISEGNQPQHF
TGTGCCATCAGTGAGGGGAATCAGCCCCAGCATTTT
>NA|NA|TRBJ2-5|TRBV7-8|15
CASSLALGGGETQYF
TGTGCCAGCAGCTTAGCGTTGGGGGGCGGAGAGACCCAGTACTTC
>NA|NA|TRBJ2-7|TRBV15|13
CATTGQGTYEQYF
TGTGCCACCACAGGGCAAGGAACCTACGAGCAGTACTTC
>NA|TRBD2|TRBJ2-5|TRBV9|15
CASSAKLAFQETQYF
TGTGCCAGCAGCGCCAAACTAGCGTTTCAAGAGACCCAGTACTTC
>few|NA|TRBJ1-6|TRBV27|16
CASREQGSSYNSPLHF
TGTGCCAGCAGGGAACAGGGAAGCTCCTATAATTCACCCCTCCACTTT
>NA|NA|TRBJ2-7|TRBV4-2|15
CASSQDQTASYEQYF
TGTGCCAGCAGCCAAGACCAGACAGCCTCCTACGAGCAGTACTTC